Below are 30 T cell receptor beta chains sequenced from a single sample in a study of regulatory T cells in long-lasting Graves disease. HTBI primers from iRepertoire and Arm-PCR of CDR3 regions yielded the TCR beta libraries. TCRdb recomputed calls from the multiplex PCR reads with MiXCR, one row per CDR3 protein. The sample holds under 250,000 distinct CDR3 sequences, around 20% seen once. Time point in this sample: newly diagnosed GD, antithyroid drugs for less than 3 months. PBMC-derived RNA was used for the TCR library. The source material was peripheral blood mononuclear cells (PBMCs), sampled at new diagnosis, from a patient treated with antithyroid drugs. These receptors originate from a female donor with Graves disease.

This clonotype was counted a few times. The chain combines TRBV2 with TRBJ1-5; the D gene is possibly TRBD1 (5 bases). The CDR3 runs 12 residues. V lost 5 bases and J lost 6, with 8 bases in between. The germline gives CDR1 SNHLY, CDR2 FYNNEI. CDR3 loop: CASSTGAQPQHF. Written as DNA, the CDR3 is TGTGCCAGCAGTACTGGGGCTCAGCCCCAGCATTTT. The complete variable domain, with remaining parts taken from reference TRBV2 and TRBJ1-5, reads EPEVTQTPSHQVTQMGQEVILRCVPISNHLYFYWYRQILGQKVEFLVSFYNNEISEKSEIFDDQFSVERPDGSNFTLKIRSTKLEDSAMYFCASSTGAQPQHFGDGTRLSIL.

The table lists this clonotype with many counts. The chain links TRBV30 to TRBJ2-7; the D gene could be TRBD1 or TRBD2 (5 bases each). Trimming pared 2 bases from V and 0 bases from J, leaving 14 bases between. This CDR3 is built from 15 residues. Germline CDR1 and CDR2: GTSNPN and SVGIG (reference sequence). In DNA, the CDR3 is TGTGCCTGGAGTAACCGGGGACGGAGCTCCTACGAGCAGTACTTC. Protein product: CAWSNRGRSSYEQYF.

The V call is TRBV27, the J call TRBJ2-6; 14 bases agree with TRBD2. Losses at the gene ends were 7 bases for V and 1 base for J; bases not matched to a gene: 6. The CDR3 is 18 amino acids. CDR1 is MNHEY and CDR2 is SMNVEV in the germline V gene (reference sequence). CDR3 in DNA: TGTGCCAGCACCGGGACTAGCGGGAGAATATCTGGGGCCAACGTCCTGACTTTC. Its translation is CASTGTSGRISGANVLTF.

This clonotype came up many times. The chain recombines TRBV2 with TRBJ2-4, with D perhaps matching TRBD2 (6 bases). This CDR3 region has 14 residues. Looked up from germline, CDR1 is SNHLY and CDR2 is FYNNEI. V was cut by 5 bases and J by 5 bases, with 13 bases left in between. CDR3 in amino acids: CASSPPGEQNIQYF. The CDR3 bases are TGTGCCAGCAGTCCGCCGGGGGAGCAAAACATTCAGTACTTC.

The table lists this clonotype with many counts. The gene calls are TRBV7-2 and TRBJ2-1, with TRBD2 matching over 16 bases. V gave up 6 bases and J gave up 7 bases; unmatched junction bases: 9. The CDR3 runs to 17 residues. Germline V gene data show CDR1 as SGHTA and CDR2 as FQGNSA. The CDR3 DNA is TGTGCCAGCAGGTCGGGGGGGACTAGCGGGAGGGCGAATGAGCAGTTCTTC. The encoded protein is CASRSGGTSGRANEQFF.

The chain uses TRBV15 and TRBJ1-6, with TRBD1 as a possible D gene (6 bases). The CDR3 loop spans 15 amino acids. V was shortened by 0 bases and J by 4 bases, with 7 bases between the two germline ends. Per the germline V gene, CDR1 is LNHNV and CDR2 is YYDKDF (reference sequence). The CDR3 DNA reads TGTGCCACCAGCAGAGACGACAGGTATAATTCACCCCTCCACTTT. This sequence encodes CATSRDDRYNSPLHF.

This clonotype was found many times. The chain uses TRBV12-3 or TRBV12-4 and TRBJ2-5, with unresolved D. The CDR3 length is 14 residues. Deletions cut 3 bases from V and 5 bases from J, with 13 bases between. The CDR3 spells CASSFLRVRETQYF. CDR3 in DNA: TGTGCCAGCAGTTTTCTCCGGGTCAGGGAGACCCAGTACTTC.

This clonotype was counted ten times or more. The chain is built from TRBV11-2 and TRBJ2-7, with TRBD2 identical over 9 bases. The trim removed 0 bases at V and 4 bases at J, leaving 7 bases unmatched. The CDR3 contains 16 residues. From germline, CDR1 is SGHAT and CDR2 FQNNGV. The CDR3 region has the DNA TGTGCCAGCAGCTTAGATTTCCGTAGCGGGAGTTACGAGCAGTACTTC. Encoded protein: CASSLDFRSGSYEQYF.

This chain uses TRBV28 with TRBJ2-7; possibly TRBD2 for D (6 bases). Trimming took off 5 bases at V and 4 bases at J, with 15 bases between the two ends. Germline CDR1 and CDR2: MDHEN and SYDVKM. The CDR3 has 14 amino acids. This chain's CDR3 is CASSAGYPTYEQYF. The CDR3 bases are TGTGCCAGCAGTGCGGGATATCCCACGTACGAGCAGTACTTC.

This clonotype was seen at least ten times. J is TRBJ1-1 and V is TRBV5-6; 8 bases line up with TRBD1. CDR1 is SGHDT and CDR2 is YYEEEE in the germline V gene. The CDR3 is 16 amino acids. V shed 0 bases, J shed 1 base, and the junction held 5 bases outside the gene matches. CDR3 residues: CASSLVGQGTNTEAFF. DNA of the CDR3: TGTGCCAGCAGCTTGGTCGGACAGGGAACGAACACTGAAGCTTTCTTT.

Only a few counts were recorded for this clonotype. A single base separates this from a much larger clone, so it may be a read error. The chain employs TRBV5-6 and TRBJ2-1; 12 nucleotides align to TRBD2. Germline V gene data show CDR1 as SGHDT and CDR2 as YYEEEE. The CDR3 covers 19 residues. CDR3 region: CASSNGLAGLTPSHNEQFF. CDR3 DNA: TGTGCCAGCAGTAACGGACTAGCGGGATTAACACCCTCCCACAATGAGCAGTTCTTC.

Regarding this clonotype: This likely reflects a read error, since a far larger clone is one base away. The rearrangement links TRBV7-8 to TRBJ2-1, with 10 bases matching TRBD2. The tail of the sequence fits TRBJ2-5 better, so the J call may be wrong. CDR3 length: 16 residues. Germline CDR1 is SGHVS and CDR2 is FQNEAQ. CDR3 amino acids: CASSSGLADIQETQYF. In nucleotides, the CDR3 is TGTGCCAGCAGCTCAGGACTAGCGGATATCCAAGAGACCCAGTACTTC.

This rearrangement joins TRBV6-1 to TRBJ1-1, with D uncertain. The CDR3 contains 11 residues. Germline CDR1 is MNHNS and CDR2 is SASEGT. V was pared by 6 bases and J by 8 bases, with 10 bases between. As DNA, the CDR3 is TGTGCCAGCAGAACTACCGGAGAAGCTTTCTTT. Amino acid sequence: CASRTTGEAFF.

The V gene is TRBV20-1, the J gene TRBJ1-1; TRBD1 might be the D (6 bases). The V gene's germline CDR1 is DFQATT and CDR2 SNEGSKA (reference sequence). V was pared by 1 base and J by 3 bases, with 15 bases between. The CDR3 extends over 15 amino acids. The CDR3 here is CSARVSGGRDTEAFF. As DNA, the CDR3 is TGCAGTGCTAGAGTTTCGGGGGGGCGGGACACTGAAGCTTTCTTT.

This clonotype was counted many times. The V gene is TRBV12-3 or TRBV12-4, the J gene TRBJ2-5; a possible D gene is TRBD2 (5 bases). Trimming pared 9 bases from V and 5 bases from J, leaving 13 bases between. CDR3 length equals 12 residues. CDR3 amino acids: CASTTGEETQYF. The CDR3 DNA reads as TGTGCCAGTACGACCGGGGAGGAGACCCAGTACTTC.

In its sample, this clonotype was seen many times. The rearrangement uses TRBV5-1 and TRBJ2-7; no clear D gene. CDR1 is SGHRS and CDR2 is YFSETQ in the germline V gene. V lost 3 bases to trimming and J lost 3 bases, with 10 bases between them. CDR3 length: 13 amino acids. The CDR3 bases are TGCGCCAGCAGCTCCCAATCGAACTACGAGCAGTACTTC. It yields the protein CASSSQSNYEQYF.

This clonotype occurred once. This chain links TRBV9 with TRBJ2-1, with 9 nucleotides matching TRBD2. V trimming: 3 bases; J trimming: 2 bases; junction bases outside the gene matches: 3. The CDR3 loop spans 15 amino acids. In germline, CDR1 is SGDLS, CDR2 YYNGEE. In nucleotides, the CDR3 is TGTGCCAGCAGCGCCGGGACTAGCCCCTACAATGAGCAGTTCTTC. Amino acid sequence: CASSAGTSPYNEQFF.

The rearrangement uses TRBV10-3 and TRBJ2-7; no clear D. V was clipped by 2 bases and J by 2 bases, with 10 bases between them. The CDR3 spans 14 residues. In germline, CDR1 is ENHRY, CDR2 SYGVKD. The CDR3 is CAISEPPQTYEQYF. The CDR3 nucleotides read TGTGCCATCAGTGAGCCCCCACAGACCTACGAGCAGTACTTC.

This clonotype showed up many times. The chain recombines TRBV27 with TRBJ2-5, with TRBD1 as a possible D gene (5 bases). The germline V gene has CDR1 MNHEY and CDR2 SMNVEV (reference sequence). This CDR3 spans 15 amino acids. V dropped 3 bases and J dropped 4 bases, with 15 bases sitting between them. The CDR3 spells CASSLSGSRGETQYF. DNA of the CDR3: TGTGCCAGCAGTTTGTCCGGGTCTAGGGGAGAGACCCAGTACTTC.

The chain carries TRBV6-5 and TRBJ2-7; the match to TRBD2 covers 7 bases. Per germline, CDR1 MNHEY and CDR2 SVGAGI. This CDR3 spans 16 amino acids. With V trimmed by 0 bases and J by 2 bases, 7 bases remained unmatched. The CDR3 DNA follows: TGTGCCAGCAGTTACTCAGCCGGGACTACAGCCTACGAGCAGTACTTC. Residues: CASSYSAGTTAYEQYF.

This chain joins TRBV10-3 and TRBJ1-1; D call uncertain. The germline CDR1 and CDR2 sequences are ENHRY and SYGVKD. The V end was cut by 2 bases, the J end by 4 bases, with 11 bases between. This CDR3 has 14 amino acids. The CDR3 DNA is TGTGCCATCAGTGAGGAGGCCGGACTCACTGAAGCTTTCTTT. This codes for CAISEEAGLTEAFF.

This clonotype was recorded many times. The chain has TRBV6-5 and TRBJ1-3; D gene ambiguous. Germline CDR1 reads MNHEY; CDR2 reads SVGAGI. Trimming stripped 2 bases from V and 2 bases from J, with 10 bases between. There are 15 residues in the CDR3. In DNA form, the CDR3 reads TGTGCCAGCAGTTACGGGAGTAACCCTGGAAACACCATATATTTT. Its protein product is CASSYGSNPGNTIYF.

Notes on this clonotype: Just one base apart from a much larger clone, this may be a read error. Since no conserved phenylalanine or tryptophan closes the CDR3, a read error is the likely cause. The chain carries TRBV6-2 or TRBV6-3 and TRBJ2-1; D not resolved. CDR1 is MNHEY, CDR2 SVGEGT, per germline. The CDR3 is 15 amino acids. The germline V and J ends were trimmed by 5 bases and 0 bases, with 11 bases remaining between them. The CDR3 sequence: CASSDNNPSYNEQFS. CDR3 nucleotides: TGTGCCAGCAGTGACAATAACCCCTCCTACAATGAGCAGTTCTCC.

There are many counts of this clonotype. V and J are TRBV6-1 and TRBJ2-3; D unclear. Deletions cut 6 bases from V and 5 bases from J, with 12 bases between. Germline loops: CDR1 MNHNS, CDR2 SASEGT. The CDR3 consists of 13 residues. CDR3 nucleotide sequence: TGTGCCAGCAGACAAGTCAAGCAAGATACGCAGTATTTT. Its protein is CASRQVKQDTQYF.

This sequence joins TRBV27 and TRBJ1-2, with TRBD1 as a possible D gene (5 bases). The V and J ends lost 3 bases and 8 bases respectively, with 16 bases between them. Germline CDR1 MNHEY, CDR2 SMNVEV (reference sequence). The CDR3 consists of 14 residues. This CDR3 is CASSLSRGTYGYTF. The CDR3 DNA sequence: TGTGCCAGCAGTTTGTCTCGCGGGACTTACGGCTACACCTTC.

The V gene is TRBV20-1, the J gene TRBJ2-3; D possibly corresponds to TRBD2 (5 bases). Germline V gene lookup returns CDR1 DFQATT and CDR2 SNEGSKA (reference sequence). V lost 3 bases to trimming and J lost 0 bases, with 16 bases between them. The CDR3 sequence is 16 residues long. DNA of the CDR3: TGCAGTGCTAGTCCACATTCAGAGGGAAGCACAGATACGCAGTATTTT. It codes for CSASPHSEGSTDTQYF.

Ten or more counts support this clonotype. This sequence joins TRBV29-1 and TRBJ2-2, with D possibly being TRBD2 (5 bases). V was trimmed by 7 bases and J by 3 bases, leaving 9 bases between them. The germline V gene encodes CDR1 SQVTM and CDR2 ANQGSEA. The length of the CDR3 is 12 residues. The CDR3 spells CSAREYTGELFF. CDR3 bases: TGCAGCGCGAGGGAATACACCGGGGAGCTGTTTTTT.

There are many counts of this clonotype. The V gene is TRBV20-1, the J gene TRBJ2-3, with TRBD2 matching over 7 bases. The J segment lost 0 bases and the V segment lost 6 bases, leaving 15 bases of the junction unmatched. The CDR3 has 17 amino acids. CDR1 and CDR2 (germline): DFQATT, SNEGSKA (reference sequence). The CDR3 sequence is CSALVAGVPESTDTQYF. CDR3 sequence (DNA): TGCAGTGCGTTGGTGGCGGGAGTACCGGAGAGCACAGATACGCAGTATTTT.

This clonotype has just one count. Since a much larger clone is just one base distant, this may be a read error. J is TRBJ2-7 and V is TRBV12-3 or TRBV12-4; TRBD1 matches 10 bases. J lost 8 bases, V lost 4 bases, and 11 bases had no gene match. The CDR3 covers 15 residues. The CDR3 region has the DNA TGTGCCAGCAGTTCTCTGGGACAGGGGATCCACAAGCAGTACTTC. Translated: CASSSLGQGIHKQYF.

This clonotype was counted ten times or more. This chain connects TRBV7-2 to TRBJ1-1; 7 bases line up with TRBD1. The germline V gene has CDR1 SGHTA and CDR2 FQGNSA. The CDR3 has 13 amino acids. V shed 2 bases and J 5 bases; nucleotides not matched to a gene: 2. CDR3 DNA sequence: TGTGCCAGCAGCTTAACAGGGGAAACTGAAGCTTTCTTT. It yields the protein CASSLTGETEAFF. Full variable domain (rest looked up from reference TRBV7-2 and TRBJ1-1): GAGVSQSPSNKVTEKGKDVELRCDPISGHTALYWYRQSLGQGLEFLIYFQGNSAPDKSGLPSDRFSAERTGGSVSTLTIQRTQQEDSAVYLCASSLTGETEAFFGQGTRLTVV.